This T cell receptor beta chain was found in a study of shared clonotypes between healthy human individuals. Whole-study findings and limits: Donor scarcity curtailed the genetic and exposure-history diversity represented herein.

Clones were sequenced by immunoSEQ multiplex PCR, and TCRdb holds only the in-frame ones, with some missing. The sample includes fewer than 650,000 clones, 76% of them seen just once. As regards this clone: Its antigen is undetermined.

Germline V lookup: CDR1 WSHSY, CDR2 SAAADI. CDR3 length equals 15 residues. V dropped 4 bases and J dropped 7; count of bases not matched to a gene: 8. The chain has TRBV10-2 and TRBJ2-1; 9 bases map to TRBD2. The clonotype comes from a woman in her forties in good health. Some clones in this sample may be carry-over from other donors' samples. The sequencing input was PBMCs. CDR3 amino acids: CASSVAGGGGNEQFF. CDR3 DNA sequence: TGCGCCAGCAGTGTGGCGGGAGGGGGAGGGAATGAGCAGTTCTTC.